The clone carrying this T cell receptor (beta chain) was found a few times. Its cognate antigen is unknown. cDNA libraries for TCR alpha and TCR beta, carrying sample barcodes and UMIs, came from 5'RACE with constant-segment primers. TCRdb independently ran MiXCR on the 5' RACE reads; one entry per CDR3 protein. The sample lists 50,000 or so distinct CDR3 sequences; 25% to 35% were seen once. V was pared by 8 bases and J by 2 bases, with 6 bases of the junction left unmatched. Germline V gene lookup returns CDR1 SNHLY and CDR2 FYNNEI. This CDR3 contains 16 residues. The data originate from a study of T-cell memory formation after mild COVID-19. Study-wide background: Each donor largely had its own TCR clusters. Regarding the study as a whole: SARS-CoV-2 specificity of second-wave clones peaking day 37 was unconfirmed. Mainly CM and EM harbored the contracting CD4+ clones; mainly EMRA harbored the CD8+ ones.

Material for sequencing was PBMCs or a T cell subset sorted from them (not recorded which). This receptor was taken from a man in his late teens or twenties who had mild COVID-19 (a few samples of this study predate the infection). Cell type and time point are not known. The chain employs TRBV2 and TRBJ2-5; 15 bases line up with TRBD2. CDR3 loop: CASWTSGGASQETQYF. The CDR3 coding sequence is TGTGCCAGCTGGACTAGCGGGGGGGCGTCTCAAGAGACCCAGTACTTC.